Listed below are T cell receptor beta chains from one sample, sequenced in a study of shared T cell receptors in the human thymus. Profiled with immunoSEQ multiplex PCR; TCRdb holds only in-frame clones, not every one. The table has 630,000 or so clones, about 87% seen once. The same sample was also studied in work on human thymus T cells.

Sequencing used thymocytes. Receptors were obtained from a boy younger than two with a congenital heart defect. Both conserved end residues are part of each CDR3. The D gene is left open where the match is weak. Clone sizes are given selectively: once, few, many, or a class where the clone is expanded.

D	J	size	V	CDR3	DNA
NA	TRBJ2-2	NA	TRBV5-6	CASSLGAQTAGELFF	TGTGCCAGCAGCTTGGGAGCGCAGACCGCCGGGGAGCTGTTTTTT
NA	TRBJ2-7	NA	TRBV7-2	CASSLLACEQYF	TGTGCCAGCAGCTTACTAGCATGCGAGCAGTACTTC
NA	TRBJ1-1	few	TRBV28	CASSLRLRTSYTEAFF	TGTGCCAGCAGTTTAAGGCTCCGGACATCGTATACTGAAGCTTTCTTT
NA	TRBJ2-7	NA	TRBV5-1	CASSPHRDTYEQYF	TGCGCCAGCAGTCCGCACAGGGATACCTACGAGCAGTACTTC
TRBD1	TRBJ1-2	NA	TRBV4-2	CASSQRPYGQGASGYTF	TGTGCCAGCAGCCAAAGACCGTACGGACAGGGGGCGAGTGGCTACACCTTC
NA	TRBJ1-5	NA	TRBV28	CASSNQGGDQPQHF	TGTGCCAGCAGCAACCAAGGGGGAGATCAGCCCCAGCATTTT
NA	TRBJ2-1	NA	TRBV9	CASSVNSLNEQFF	TGTGCCAGCAGCGTTAACAGTCTCAATGAGCAGTTCTTC
TRBD1	TRBJ2-7	once	TRBV13	CASSPIQGVVAREQYF	TGTGCCAGCAGCCCAATCCAGGGGGTGGTGGCGCGCGAGCAGTACTTC
NA	TRBJ2-3	NA	TRBV9	CASSRGPDTQYF	TGTGCCAGCAGCAGGGGTCCAGATACGCAGTATTTT
NA	TRBJ2-1	few	TRBV7-9	CASSLWVRGREVEQFF	TGTGCCAGCAGCTTATGGGTACGTGGGCGGGAAGTCGAGCAGTTCTTC
TRBD2	TRBJ2-4	NA	TRBV4-3	CASSQEKRGYIQYF	TGCGCCAGCAGCCAAGAGAAGCGGGGGTACATTCAGTACTTC
TRBD2	TRBJ2-1	NA	TRBV6-5	CASSYLGTSVYNEQFF	TGTGCCAGCAGTTACCTCGGGACTAGCGTTTACAATGAGCAGTTCTTC
TRBD1	TRBJ2-1	NA	TRBV28	CASSVFRDSRYYNEQFF	TGTGCCAGCAGTGTTTTTCGGGACAGCCGATACTACAATGAGCAGTTCTTC
NA	TRBJ2-7	NA	TRBV28	CASSLALRGGRDLYEQYF	TGTGCCAGCAGTTTGGCCCTTAGGGGGGGGCGGGACCTGTACGAGCAGTACTTC
TRBD2	TRBJ2-7	NA	TRBV7-9	CASSLAASGGNREQYF	TGTGCCAGCAGCTTAGCGGCTAGCGGGGGGAATCGGGAGCAGTACTTC
TRBD1	TRBJ2-7	NA	TRBV6-5	CASSSNRGLTYEQYF	TGTGCCAGCAGTTCAAACAGGGGTCTAACCTACGAGCAGTACTTC
NA	TRBJ1-4	NA	TRBV4-3	CASSLGKQGNGTNEKLFF	TGCGCCAGCAGCCTGGGGAAGCAGGGGAACGGAACTAATGAAAAACTGTTTTTT
TRBD1	TRBJ1-1	once	TRBV12-5	CASGTGQRYPSETEAFF	TGTGCTAGTGGCACGGGACAGAGATATCCGAGTGAGACTGAAGCTTTCTTT
NA	TRBJ1-2	NA	TRBV4-2	CASSTERGAYYGYTF	TGTGCCAGCAGCACTGAGCGGGGGGCTTACTATGGCTACACCTTC
NA	TRBJ2-2	NA	TRBV12-5	CASGLVPSGKGAGELFF	TGTGCTAGTGGTTTGGTACCCAGCGGGAAGGGGGCCGGGGAGCTGTTTTTT
TRBD2	TRBJ2-1	NA	TRBV28	CASSLLAGGIYNEQFF	TGTGCCAGCAGTTTACTAGCGGGAGGTATCTACAATGAGCAGTTCTTC
TRBD1	TRBJ2-5	NA	TRBV15	CATSRETPGQGAGETQYF	TGTGCCACCAGCAGAGAGACCCCGGGACAGGGGGCGGGGGAGACCCAGTACTTC
NA	TRBJ2-7	once	TRBV2	CASSETPRVSKYEQYF	TGTGCCAGCAGTGAAACCCCGAGAGTAAGCAAATACGAGCAGTACTTC
NA	TRBJ2-7	NA	TRBV12-5	CASGLLRTVEYEQYF	TGTGCTAGTGGTTTGTTACGGACAGTGGAATACGAGCAGTACTTC